The 5 T cell receptor beta chains below were found in one sample sequenced in a study of blood T cells in healthy people across ages. Combining a sample-barcoded 5' primer with a J-beta primer mix, a second PCR ran for about 7 to 11 cycles. MiXCR, applied by TCRdb to the 5' RACE reads, yields one record per CDR3 protein. The sample carries some 900,000 distinct CDR3 sequences, around 26% recorded once. Sequenced sample: blood. These receptors originate from a woman of 80 years or more in good health.

In regard to this clonotype: The junction does not match germline at one end; this may be a read error. V usage is TRBV20-1 and J usage is TRBJ2-2, with a tentative D call TRBD2 (5 bases). CDR1 DFQATT and CDR2 SNEGSKA come from the germline V gene (reference sequence). This CDR3 contains 15 residues. CDR3 residues: CSARDGRSWTGERFF. Written as DNA, the CDR3 is TGCAGTGCTAGAGATGGAAGGAGCTGGACCGGGGAGCGGTTTTTT.

This clonotype was found many times. The chain links TRBV16 to TRBJ2-4; D not certain. CDR3 length: 17 residues. From germline, CDR1 is KGHSY and CDR2 FQNENV. V lost 4 bases and J lost 0, with 16 bases in between. CDR3 in amino acids: CASSRTTALLAKNIQYF. For the CDR3, the DNA is TGTGCCAGCAGCCGCACCACAGCCCTACTAGCCAAAAACATTCAGTACTTC. The full variable domain, in which reference TRBV16 and TRBJ2-4 provide the parts outside the CDR3, is GEEVAQTPKHLVRGEGQKAKLYCAPIKGHSYVFWYQQVLKNEFKFLISFQNENVFDETGMPKERFSAKCLPNSPCSLEIQATKLEDSAVYFCASSRTTALLAKNIQYFGAGTRLSVL.

This clonotype came up many times. The gene calls are TRBV12-3 or TRBV12-4 and TRBJ2-7; the match to TRBD1 covers 7 bases. Trimming at V came to 6 bases and at J to 2 bases, leaving 7 bases not matched to a gene. The length of the CDR3 is 14 residues. CDR3 loop: CASSPGTATYEQYF. The CDR3 bases are TGTGCCAGCAGCCCCGGGACAGCAACCTACGAGCAGTACTTC.

For the CDR3, the DNA is TGTGCCAGCAGGGAAGGGGGGGTGGACTTGGAGCAGTACTTC. Translating gives CASREGGVDLEQYF. The chain is built from TRBV28 and TRBJ2-5, with a possible D match to TRBD2 (7 bases). There are 14 residues in the CDR3. The germline gives CDR1 MDHEN, CDR2 SYDVKM. V shed 6 bases and J shed 11 bases, with 22 bases lying between them.

The V gene is TRBV7-3, the J gene TRBJ2-5; tentative D call: TRBD2 (5 bases). With 5 bases removed from V and 11 bases from J, the gap between germline ends came to 18 bases. CDR1 and CDR2 (germline): SGHTA, FQGTGA. CDR3 length: 13 amino acids. In nucleotides, the CDR3 is TGTGCCAGCAGCGACGGACTGCTGGAGGAGCAGTACTTC. It encodes CASSDGLLEEQYF. Using reference TRBV7-3 and TRBJ2-5 for the parts outside the CDR3, the full variable domain is GAGVSQTPSNKVTEKGKYVELRCDPISGHTALYWYRQSLGQGPEFLIYFQGTGAADDSGLPNDRFFAVRPEGSVSTLKIQRTERGDSAVYLCASSDGLLEEQYFGPGTRLLVL.